This TCR beta chain was sequenced during a study of T cells in Graves' hyperthyroidism and ophthalmopathy. Stable hyperthyroidism: no ophthalmopathy progression over 18 months of follow-up. Orbital computed tomography, thyroid ultrasound, serum thyroxine and TRAb, and clinical symptoms together informed the diagnoses. RNA transcripts were the template for amplifying TCR beta CDR3 regions. The study used the HTBI primer set for a first-round RT-PCR of the TCR CDR3. TCRdb reanalysed the multiplex PCR reads using MiXCR and keeps one entry per CDR3 protein. The sample holds 500,000 to 550,000 distinct CDR3 sequences; roughly 20% are singletons and the top ten take around 27%. The CDR3 is 13 residues long. Deletions cut 11 bases from V and 2 bases from J, with 12 bases between. Germline V CDR1 and CDR2: MDHEN, SYDVKM. This clonotype showed up many times.

The clonotype originates from a man between 18 and 35 years old with Graves' hyperthyroidism. Sequencing was carried out using blood. V is TRBV28 and J is TRBJ2-2; D perhaps matches TRBD2 (5 bases). CDR3 residues: CAAGRENTGELFF. CDR3 nucleotide sequence: TGTGCCGCTGGCCGGGAAAACACCGGGGAGCTGTTTTTT.